This T cell receptor (beta chain) was recorded in a study of shared clonotypes between healthy human individuals. This clone was picked up one time. The junction had 3 bases not matched to a gene; V was cut back by 3 bases and J by 2 bases. The CDR3 spans 15 residues. Germline CDR1 and CDR2: LNHNV and YYDKDF (reference sequence). TCRdb's table, derived via immunoSEQ multiplex PCR, lists solely in-frame clones and lacks some. The table records 2.3 million or so clones, more than 80% of them present only once. What was sequenced was naive CD4+ T cells from PBMCs. Subset of the sample: CD45RA+ positively selected. The chain combines TRBV15 with TRBJ2-1, with 8 bases fitting TRBD1. This TCR was sampled from a man younger than 30 in good health. Some clones in this sample may be carry-over from other donors' samples. DNA for the CDR3: TGTGCCACCAGCAGTGGGGACAGGACCTACAATGAGCAGTTCTTC. Its translation: CATSSGDRTYNEQFF.